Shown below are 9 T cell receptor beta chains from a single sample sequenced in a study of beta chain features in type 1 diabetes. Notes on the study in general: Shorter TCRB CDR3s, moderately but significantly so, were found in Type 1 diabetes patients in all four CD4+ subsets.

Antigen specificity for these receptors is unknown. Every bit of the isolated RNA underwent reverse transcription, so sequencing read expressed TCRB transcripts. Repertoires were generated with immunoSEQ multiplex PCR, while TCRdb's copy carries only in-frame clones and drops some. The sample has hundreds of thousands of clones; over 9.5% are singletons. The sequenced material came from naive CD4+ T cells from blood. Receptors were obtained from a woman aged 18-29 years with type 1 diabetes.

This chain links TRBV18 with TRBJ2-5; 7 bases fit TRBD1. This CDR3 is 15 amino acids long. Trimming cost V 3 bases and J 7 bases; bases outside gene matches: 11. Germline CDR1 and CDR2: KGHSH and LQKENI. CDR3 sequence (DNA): TGTGCCAGCTCACCGGGACAGACAGAATTTGGGACCCAGTACTTC. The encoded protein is CASSPGQTEFGTQYF. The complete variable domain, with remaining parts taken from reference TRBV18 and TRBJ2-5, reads NAGVMQNPRHLVRRRGQEARLRCSPMKGHSHVYWYRQLPEEGLKFMVYLQKENIIDESGMPKERFSAEFPKEGPSILRIQQVVRGDSAAYFCASSPGQTEFGTQYFGPGTRLLVL.

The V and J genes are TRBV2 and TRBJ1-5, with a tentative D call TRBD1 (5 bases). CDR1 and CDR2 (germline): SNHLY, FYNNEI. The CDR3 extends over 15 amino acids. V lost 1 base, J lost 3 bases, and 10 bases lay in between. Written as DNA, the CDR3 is TGTGCCAGCAGTGAAGAGGGGACTTCCAATCAGCCCCAGCATTTT. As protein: CASSEEGTSNQPQHF.

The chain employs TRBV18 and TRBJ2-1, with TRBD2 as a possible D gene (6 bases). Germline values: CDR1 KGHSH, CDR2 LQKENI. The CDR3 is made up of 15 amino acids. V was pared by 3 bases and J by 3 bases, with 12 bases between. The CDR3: CASSPPGRYYNEQFF. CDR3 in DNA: TGTGCCAGCTCACCCCCGGGGAGGTACTACAATGAGCAGTTCTTC.

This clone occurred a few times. This chain's CDR3 is CASSLGGGWNEQYF. The CDR3 DNA reads as TGTGCCAGCAGCTTAGGGGGCGGCTGGAACGAGCAGTACTTC. The rearrangement uses TRBV7-2 and TRBJ2-7, with TRBD1 as a possible D gene (5 bases). The CDR3 spans 14 residues. V was shortened by 1 base and J by 5 bases, with 12 bases between the two germline ends. CDR1 is SGHTA, CDR2 FQGNSA, per germline.

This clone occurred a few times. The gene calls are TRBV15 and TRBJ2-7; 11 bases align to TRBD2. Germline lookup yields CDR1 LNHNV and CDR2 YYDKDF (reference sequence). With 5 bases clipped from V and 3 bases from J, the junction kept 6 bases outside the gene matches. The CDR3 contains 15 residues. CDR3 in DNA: TGTGCCACCAGCGGACTAGCGGGTGGCGACTACGAGCAGTACTTC. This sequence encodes CATSGLAGGDYEQYF.

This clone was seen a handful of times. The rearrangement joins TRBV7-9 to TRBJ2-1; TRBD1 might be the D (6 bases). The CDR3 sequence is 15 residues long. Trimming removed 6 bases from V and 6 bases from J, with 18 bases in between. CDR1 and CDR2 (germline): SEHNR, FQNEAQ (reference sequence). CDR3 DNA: TGTGCCAGCAGTCGCTACCGGGACACGGTCAATGAGCAGTTCTTC. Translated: CASSRYRDTVNEQFF.

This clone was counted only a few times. CDR3 in amino acids: CASSLVENIQYF. The CDR3 DNA sequence: TGTGCCAGCAGCCTCGTCGAGAACATTCAGTACTTC. The chain couples TRBV7-9 to TRBJ2-4; no reliable D call. CDR3 size: 12 residues. V was cut by 5 bases and J by 7 bases, with 9 bases left in between. The V gene's germline CDR1 is SEHNR and CDR2 FQNEAQ (reference sequence).

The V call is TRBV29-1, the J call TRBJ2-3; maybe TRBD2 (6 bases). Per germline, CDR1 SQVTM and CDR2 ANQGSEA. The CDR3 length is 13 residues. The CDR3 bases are TGCATGGGGCGGGGCCTTTACACAGATACGCAGTATTTT. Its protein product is CMGRGLYTDTQYF.

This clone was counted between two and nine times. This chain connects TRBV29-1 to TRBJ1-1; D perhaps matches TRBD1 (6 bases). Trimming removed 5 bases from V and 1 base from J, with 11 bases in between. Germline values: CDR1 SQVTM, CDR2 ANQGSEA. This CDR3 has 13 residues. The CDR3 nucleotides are TGCAGCGTTACCCAGGGACAGAACACTGAAGCTTTCTTT. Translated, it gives CSVTQGQNTEAFF.